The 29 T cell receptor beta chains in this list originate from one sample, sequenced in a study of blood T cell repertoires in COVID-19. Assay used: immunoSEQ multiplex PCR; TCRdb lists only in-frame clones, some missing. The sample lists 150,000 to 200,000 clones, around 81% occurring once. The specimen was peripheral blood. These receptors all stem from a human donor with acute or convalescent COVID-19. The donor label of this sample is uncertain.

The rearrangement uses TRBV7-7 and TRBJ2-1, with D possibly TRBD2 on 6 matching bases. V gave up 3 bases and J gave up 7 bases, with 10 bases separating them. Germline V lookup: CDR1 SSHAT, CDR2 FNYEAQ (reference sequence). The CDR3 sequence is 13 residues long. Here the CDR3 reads CASSFGTQNEQFF. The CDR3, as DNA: TGTGCCAGCAGCTTCGGGACTCAGAATGAGCAGTTCTTC.

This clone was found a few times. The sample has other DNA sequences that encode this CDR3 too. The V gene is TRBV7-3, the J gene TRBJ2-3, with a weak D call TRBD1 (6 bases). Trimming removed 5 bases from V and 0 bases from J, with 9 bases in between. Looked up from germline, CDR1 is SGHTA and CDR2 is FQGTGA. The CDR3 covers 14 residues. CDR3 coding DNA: TGTGCCAGCAGCCCCGGACAGAGCACAGATACGCAGTATTTT. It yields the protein CASSPGQSTDTQYF.

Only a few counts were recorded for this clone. The CDR3 is CASSELHSGELFF. DNA for the CDR3: TGTGCCAGCAGTGAACTTCACAGCGGGGAGCTGTTTTTT. J is TRBJ2-2 and V is TRBV2, with unresolved D. The CDR3 consists of 13 residues. Germline CDR1 reads SNHLY; CDR2 reads FYNNEI. V was clipped by 2 bases and J by 7 bases, with 8 bases between them.

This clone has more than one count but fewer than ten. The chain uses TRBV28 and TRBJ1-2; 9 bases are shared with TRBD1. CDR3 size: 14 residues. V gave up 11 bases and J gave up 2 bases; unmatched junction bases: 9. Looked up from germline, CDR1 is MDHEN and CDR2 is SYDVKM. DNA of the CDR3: TGTGCCCTAAGCGCGACAGGGGGGAACTATGGCTACACCTTC. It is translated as CALSATGGNYGYTF.

CDR3 sequence (DNA): TGTGCCAGCAGTCCCCGGGGGACCCAGTACTTC. This sequence encodes CASSPRGTQYF. The chain is built from TRBV12-3 or TRBV12-4 and TRBJ2-5, with a weak D call TRBD2 (5 bases). V was clipped by 5 bases and J by 7 bases, with 8 bases between them. The CDR3 contains 11 residues.

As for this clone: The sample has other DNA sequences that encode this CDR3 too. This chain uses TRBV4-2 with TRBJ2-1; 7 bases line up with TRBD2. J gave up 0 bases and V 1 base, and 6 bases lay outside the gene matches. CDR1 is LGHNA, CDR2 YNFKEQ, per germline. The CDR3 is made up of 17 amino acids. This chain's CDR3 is CASSQGGSGDSYNEQFF. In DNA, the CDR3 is TGTGCCAGCAGCCAAGGGGGGAGCGGGGACTCCTACAATGAGCAGTTCTTC.

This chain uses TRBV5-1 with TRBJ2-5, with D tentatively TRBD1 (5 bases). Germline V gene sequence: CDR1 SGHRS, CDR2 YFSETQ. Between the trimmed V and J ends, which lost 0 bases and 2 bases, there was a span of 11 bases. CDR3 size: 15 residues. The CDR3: CASSLGPTAQETQYF. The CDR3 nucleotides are TGCGCCAGCAGCTTGGGCCCGACAGCACAAGAGACCCAGTACTTC.

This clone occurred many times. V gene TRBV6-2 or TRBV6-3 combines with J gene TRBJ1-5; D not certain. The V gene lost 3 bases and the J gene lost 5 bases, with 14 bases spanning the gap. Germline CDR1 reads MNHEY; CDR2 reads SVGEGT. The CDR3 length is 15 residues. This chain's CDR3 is CASSYLGLLDQPQHF. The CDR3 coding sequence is TGTGCCAGCAGTTATCTCGGTCTGTTGGATCAGCCCCAGCATTTT.

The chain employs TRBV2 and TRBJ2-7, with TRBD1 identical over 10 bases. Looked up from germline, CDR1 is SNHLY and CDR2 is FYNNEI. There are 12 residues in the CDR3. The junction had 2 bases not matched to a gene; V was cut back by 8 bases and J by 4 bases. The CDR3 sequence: CASGQGVYEQYF. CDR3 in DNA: TGTGCCAGCGGACAGGGGGTTTACGAGCAGTACTTC.

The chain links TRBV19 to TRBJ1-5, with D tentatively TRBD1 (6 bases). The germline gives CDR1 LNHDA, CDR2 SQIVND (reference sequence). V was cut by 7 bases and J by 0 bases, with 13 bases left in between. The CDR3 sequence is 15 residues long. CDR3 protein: CASKIGQFSNQPQHF. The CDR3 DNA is TGTGCCAGTAAGATAGGACAGTTTAGCAATCAGCCCCAGCATTTT.

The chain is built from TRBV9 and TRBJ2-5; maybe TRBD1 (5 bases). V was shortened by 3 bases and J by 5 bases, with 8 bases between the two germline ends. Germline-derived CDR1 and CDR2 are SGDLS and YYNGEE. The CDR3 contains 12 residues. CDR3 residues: CASSDAGETQYF. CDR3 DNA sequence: TGTGCCAGCAGCGACGCAGGGGAGACCCAGTACTTC.

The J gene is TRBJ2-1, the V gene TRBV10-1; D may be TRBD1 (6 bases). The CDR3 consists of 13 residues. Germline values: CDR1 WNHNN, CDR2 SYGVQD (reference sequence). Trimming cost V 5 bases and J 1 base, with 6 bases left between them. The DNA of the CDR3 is TGCGCCAGCAGTACAGGGTCCTACAATGAGCAGTTCTTC. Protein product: CASSTGSYNEQFF.

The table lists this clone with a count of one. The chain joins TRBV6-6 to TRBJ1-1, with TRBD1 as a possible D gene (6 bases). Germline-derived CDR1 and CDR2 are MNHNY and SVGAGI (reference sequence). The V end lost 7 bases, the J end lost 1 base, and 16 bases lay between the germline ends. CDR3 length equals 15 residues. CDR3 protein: CASKLSGHSNTEAFF. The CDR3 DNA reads TGTGCCAGCAAGTTATCGGGACATTCGAACACTGAAGCTTTCTTT.

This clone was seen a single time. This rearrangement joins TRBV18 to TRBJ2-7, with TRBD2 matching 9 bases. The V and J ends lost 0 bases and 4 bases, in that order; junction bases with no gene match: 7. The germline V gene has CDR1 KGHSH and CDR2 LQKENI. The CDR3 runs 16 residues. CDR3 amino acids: CASSPPGSGSGYEQYF. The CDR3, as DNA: TGTGCCAGCTCACCACCGGGTAGCGGGAGTGGTTACGAGCAGTACTTC.

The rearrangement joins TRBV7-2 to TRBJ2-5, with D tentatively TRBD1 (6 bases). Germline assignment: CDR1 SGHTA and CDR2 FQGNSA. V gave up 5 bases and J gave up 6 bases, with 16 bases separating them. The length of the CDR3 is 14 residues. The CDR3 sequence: CASSGTGKSKTQYF. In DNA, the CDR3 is TGTGCCAGCAGCGGCACAGGGAAGTCGAAGACCCAGTACTTC.

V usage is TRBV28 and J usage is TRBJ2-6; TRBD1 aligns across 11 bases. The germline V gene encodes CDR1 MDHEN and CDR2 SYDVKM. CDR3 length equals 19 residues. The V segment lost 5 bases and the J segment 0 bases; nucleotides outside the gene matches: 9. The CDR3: CASSLLLGTGGSGANVLTF. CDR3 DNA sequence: TGTGCCAGCAGTCTACTCTTGGGGACAGGGGGCTCTGGGGCCAACGTCCTGACTTTC.

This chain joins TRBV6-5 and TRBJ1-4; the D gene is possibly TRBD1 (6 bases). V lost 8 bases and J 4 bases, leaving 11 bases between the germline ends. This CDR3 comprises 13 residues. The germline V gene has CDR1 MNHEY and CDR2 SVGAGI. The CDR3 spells CASGGGLNEKLFF. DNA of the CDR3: TGTGCCAGCGGGGGGGGCCTTAATGAAAAACTGTTTTTT.

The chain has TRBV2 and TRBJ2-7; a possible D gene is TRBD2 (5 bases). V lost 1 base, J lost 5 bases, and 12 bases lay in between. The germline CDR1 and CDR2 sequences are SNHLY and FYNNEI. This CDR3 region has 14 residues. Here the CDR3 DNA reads TGTGCCAGCAGTGAAGGGTTCGGAGGCAACGAGCAGTACTTC. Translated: CASSEGFGGNEQYF.

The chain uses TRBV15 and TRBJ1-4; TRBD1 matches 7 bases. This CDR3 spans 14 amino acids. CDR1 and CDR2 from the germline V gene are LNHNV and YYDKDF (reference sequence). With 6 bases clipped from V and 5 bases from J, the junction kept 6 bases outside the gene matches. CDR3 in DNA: TGTGCCACCAGGGCCGGGACAGAAAATGAAAAACTGTTTTTT. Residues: CATRAGTENEKLFF. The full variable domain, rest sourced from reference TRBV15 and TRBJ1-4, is DAMVIQNPRYQVTQFGKPVTLSCSQTLNHNVMYWYQQKSSQAPKLLFHYYDKDFNNEADTPDNFQSRRPNTSFCFLDIRSPGLGDTAMYLCATRAGTENEKLFFGSGTQLSVL.

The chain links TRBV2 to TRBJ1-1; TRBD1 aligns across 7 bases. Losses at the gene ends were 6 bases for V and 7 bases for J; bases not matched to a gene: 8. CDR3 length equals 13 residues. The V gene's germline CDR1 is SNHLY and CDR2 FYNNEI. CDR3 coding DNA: TGTGCCAGCAGCTCCCCCGACAGGGTTGAAGCTTTCTTT. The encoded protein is CASSSPDRVEAFF.

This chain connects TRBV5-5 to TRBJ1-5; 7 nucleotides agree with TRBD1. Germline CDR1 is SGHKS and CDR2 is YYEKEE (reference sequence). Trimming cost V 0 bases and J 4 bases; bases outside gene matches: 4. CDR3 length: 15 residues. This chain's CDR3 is CASSLGGGVNQPQHF. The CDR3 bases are TGTGCCAGCAGCTTGGGAGGGGGCGTTAATCAGCCCCAGCATTTT.

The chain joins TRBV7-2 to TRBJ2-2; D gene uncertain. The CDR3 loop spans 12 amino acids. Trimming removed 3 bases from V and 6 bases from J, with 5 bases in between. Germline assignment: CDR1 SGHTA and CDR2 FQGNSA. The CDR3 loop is CASSFPAGELFF. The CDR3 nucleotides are TGTGCCAGCAGCTTCCCAGCCGGGGAGCTGTTTTTT.

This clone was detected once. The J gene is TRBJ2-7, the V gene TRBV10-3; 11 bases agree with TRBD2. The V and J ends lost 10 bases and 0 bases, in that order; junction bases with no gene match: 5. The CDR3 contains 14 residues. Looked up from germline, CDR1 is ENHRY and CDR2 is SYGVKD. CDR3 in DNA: TGTGCCACAGGGGGACTAGCGGACTCCTACGAGCAGTACTTC. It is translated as CATGGLADSYEQYF.

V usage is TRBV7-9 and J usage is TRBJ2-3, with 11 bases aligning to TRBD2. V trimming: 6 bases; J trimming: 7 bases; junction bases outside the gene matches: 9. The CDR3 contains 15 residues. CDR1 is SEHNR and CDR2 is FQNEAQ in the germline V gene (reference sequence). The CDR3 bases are TGTGCCAGCAGTTCAAATAGCGGGGGGGCGAATACGCAGTATTTT. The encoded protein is CASSSNSGGANTQYF.

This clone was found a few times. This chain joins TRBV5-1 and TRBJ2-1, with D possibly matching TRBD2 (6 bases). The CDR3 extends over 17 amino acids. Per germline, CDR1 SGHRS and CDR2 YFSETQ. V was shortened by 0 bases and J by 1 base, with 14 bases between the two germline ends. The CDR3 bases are TGCGCCAGCAGCTTGGTTGGTGGGAGGATATCCTACAATGAGCAGTTCTTC. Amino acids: CASSLVGGRISYNEQFF. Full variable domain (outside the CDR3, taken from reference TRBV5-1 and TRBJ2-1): KAGVTQTPRYLIKTRGQQVTLSCSPISGHRSVSWYQQTPGQGLQFLFEYFSETQRNKGNFPGRFSGRQFSNSRSEMNVSTLELGDSALYLCASSLVGGRISYNEQFFGPGTRLTVL.

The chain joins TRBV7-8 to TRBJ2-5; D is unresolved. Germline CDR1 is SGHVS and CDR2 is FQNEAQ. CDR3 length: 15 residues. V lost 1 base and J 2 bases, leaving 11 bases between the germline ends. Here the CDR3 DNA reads TGTGCCAGCAGCTTAGACTGGTACTTTCAAGAGACCCAGTACTTC. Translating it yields CASSLDWYFQETQYF.

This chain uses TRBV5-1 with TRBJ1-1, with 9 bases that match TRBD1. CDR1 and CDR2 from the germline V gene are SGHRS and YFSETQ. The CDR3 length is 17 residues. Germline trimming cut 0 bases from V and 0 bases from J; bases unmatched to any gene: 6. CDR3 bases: TGCGCCAGCAGCTTGGTGGGACAGGGAGGCATGAACACTGAAGCTTTCTTT. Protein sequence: CASSLVGQGGMNTEAFF.

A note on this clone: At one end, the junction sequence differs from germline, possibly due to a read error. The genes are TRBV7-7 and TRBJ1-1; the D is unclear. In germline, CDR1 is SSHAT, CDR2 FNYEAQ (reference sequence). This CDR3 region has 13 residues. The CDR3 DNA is TGTGCTAGCAGCTTAGCCTTGAACACTGAAGCTTTCTTT. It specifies CASSLALNTEAFF.

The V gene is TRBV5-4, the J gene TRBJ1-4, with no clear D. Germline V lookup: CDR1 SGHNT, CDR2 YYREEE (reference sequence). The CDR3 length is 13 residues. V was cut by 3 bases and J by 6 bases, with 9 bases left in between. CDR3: CASSSNRDEKLFF. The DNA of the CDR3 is TGTGCCAGCAGCTCGAACCGGGATGAAAAACTGTTTTTT.